This T cell receptor (beta chain) was captured in a study of blood T cell repertoires in COVID-19. The authors' processing: Reference gene primers were amplified, and this amplification served to estimate nucleated cell counts. TCRdb's table, derived via immunoSEQ multiplex PCR, lists solely in-frame clones and lacks some. V and J calls and clone size are given by that table; D and trimming were obtained from the DNA. The sample shows roughly 100,000 clones, approximately 88% of them seen only once. The length of the CDR3 is 15 residues. V shed 4 bases and J shed 2 bases, with 13 bases lying between them. Per the germline V gene, CDR1 is SGHRS and CDR2 is YFSETQ.

The sequence was collected from a human donor in a cohort sampled during active COVID-19. The chain recombines TRBV5-1 with TRBJ1-3; D not resolved. Input material: peripheral blood. The CDR3: CASSPYRDAGNTIYF. The CDR3 DNA reads as TGCGCCAGCAGCCCGTATCGGGATGCTGGAAACACCATATATTTT.